This T cell receptor (beta chain) was retrieved from a study of blood T cell repertoires in COVID-19. V lost 2 bases, J lost 1 base, and 14 bases lay in between. Germline V gene data show CDR1 as MDHEN and CDR2 as SYDVKM. CDR3 length: 16 amino acids. Data came from immunoSEQ multiplex PCR; TCRdb stores just in-frame clones and leaves some out. The sample contains 140,000 to 150,000 clones, approximately 90% of which appear only once. Sequencing was done on a sample of peripheral blood. This TCR came from a woman aged 60-75 years with active COVID-19. The gene calls are TRBV28 and TRBJ1-1; D might be TRBD1 (6 bases). CDR3 residues: CASSLSWGRRNTEAFF. The CDR3 nucleotides are TGTGCCAGCAGTTTAAGCTGGGGGCGGCGGAACACTGAAGCTTTCTTT.